The source of this TCR beta chain is a study of blood T cell repertoires in COVID-19. At the level of the study: COVID-19 samples, acute and convalescent, were from the United States, Italy and Spain. From T cells, B-cell-depleted T cells, or PBMCs came the material, which was cDNA or gDNA.

Original analysis: Cell counts per sample came from amplifying reference gene primers. Profiled with immunoSEQ multiplex PCR; TCRdb holds only in-frame clones, not every one. That table is the source of V, J and clone size, and D and trimming were worked out from the DNA. The sample has around 100,000 clones, approximately 83% seen once. The CDR3 has 13 amino acids. Between the trimmed V and J ends, which lost 2 bases and 3 bases, there was a span of 7 bases. This TCR was sampled from an older woman with acute or convalescent COVID-19. This chain links TRBV12-3 or TRBV12-4 with TRBJ2-5, with D possibly being TRBD1 (6 bases). Sequencing used peripheral blood. CDR3: CASSLRTEETQYF. CDR3 DNA sequence: TGTGCCAGCAGTTTAAGGACAGAAGAGACCCAGTACTTC.